Presented here are 25 T cell receptor beta chains from one specimen sequenced in a study of blood T cells in healthy people across ages. The use of a sample-barcoded 5' primer and a J-beta primer mix characterized a second PCR of about 7 to 12 cycles. TCRdb reprocessed the 5' RACE reads with MiXCR, giving one entry per CDR3 protein. The sample includes about 780,000 distinct CDR3 sequences, about 47% seen only once; the top ten take 15% to 20%. The sequenced sample was blood. The receptors shown here come from an elderly man in good health.

This clonotype was counted once. The chain links TRBV9 to TRBJ2-3, with 9 nucleotides matching TRBD2. Germline CDR1 is SGDLS and CDR2 is YYNGEE. The CDR3 sequence is 16 residues long. J gave up 4 bases and V 4 bases, and 10 bases lay outside the gene matches. CDR3 DNA: TGTGCCAGCAGCCCCCACAGCGGGAGGTCGGCAGATACGCAGTATTTT. It translates to CASSPHSGRSADTQYF.

Many counts were recorded for this clonotype. The J gene is TRBJ2-7, the V gene TRBV5-5, with 7 bases identical to TRBD1. The CDR3 has 15 amino acids. The germline V gene encodes CDR1 SGHKS and CDR2 YYEKEE (reference sequence). V shed 0 bases and J 3 bases; nucleotides not matched to a gene: 6. The CDR3 protein is CASSLAGTVLYEQYF. The CDR3 nucleotides are TGTGCCAGCAGCTTGGCTGGGACAGTTCTCTACGAGCAGTACTTC.

This clonotype was counted between two and nine times. The V call is TRBV29-1, the J call TRBJ1-2; D is ambiguous. V shed 6 bases and J shed 2 bases, with 7 bases lying between them. Germline V gives CDR1 SQVTM, CDR2 ANQGSEA. This CDR3 is 11 amino acids long. CDR3 region: CSVDPNYGYTF. CDR3 coding DNA: TGCAGCGTCGATCCCAACTATGGCTACACCTTC.

This clonotype was counted between two and nine times. This chain connects TRBV6-6 to TRBJ2-3; 7 nucleotides align to TRBD2. Looked up from germline, CDR1 is MNHNY and CDR2 is SVGAGI (reference sequence). The CDR3 sequence is 16 residues long. With 0 bases clipped from V and 3 bases from J, the junction kept 6 bases outside the gene matches. The CDR3 protein is CASSYSTLAFTDTQYF. The CDR3 DNA follows: TGTGCCAGCAGTTACTCGACACTAGCGTTTACAGATACGCAGTATTTT.

V gene TRBV9 combines with J gene TRBJ2-5, with 14 bases aligning to TRBD2. The CDR3 runs to 17 residues. V lost 0 bases and J lost 11; bases outside the gene matches: 12. Germline CDR1 is SGDLS and CDR2 is YYNGEE. The CDR3 reads CASSVGLAGGLYNEQYF. CDR3 nucleotides: TGTGCCAGCAGCGTAGGACTAGCGGGAGGGTTATACAATGAGCAGTACTTC.

The gene calls are TRBV28 and TRBJ2-1, with 9 bases matching TRBD2. Germline assignment: CDR1 MDHEN and CDR2 SYDVKM. J was trimmed by 4 bases and V by 4 bases; bases with no gene match: 11. This CDR3 is built from 17 residues. This CDR3 is CASSSHSGRIKYNEQFF. In nucleotides, the CDR3 is TGTGCCAGCAGTTCTCATAGCGGGAGAATCAAATACAATGAGCAGTTCTTC.

V is TRBV12-3 or TRBV12-4 and J is TRBJ1-1; D ambiguous. There are 15 residues in the CDR3. V lost 1 base and J lost 0, with 9 bases in between. CDR3 in amino acids: CASSLVERMNTEAFF. CDR3 DNA sequence: TGTGCCAGCAGTTTAGTAGAAAGAATGAACACTGAAGCTTTCTTT.

This clonotype showed up many times. Compared with germline, one end of the junction differs, possibly owing to a read error. J is TRBJ2-1 and V is TRBV7-2, with D perhaps TRBD2 (6 bases). The CDR3 covers 15 residues. CDR1 and CDR2 (germline): SGHTA, FQGNSA. The CDR3: CASSLAFSSYNEQFF. The CDR3 nucleotides are TGTGCCAGCAGCCTAGCGTTCAGCTCCTACAATGAGCAGTTCTTC. The variable domain in full, completed from reference TRBV7-2 and TRBJ2-1, reads GAGVSQSPSNKVTEKGKDVELRCDPISGHTALYWYRQSLGQGLEFLIYFQGNSAPDKSGLPSDRFSAERTGGSVSTLTIQRTQQEDSAVYLCASSLAFSSYNEQFFGPGTRLTVL.

Concerning this clonotype: A read error may explain this, as a much larger clone is one base away. The rearrangement links TRBV12-3 or TRBV12-4 to TRBJ2-3, with D hard to call. The length of the CDR3 is 14 residues. V was shortened by 5 bases and J by 4 bases, with 13 bases between the two germline ends. The CDR3 DNA reads TGTGCCAGCAGTGATGATCAGAGAGCAGATACGCAGTATTTT. Translated: CASSDDQRADTQYF.

The V gene is TRBV6-2 or TRBV6-3, the J gene TRBJ2-7; the match to TRBD1 covers 11 bases. The V and J ends lost 4 bases and 6 bases, in that order; junction bases with no gene match: 8. CDR1 is MNHEY, CDR2 SVGEGT, per germline. The CDR3 covers 15 residues. CDR3 loop: CASSFRTGGMGEQYF. The CDR3 region has the DNA TGTGCCAGCAGTTTCCGGACAGGGGGCATGGGCGAGCAGTACTTC.

CDR3 loop: CASSLFVREETQYF. CDR3 coding DNA: TGCGCCAGCAGCTTGTTCGTCAGGGAGGAGACCCAGTACTTC. The genes are TRBV5-1 and TRBJ2-5; D may match TRBD1 or TRBD2 (5 bases each). The CDR3 extends over 14 amino acids. The V gene lost 1 base and the J gene lost 5 bases, with 12 bases spanning the gap. Looked up from germline, CDR1 is SGHRS and CDR2 is YFSETQ.

This clonotype was observed a handful of times. The chain couples TRBV7-3 to TRBJ2-1; 13 bases line up with TRBD2. Germline V lookup: CDR1 SGHTA, CDR2 FQGTGA. Unmatched junction bases numbered 10, after V lost 5 bases and J lost 9 bases. The CDR3 runs to 16 residues. The CDR3 bases are TGTGCCAGCAGCCCGAAGGGACTAGCGGGACTGGGTGAGCAGTTCTTC. Amino acid sequence: CASSPKGLAGLGEQFF.

The genes are TRBV20-1 and TRBJ2-3; 13 bases align to TRBD2. The CDR3 is made up of 15 amino acids. The germline V gene encodes CDR1 DFQATT and CDR2 SNEGSKA (reference sequence). V lost 3 bases and J lost 5; bases outside the gene matches: 5. The CDR3 sequence is CSARTSGRQRDTQYF. CDR3 DNA sequence: TGCAGTGCTAGGACTAGCGGGAGGCAAAGAGATACGCAGTATTTT.

The chain carries TRBV10-3 and TRBJ2-2; D is possibly TRBD1 (6 bases). Per the germline V gene, CDR1 is ENHRY and CDR2 is SYGVKD. V was cut by 8 bases and J by 2 bases, with 12 bases left in between. This CDR3 spans 14 amino acids. The CDR3 is CAIAGEVNTGELFF. CDR3 bases: TGTGCCATCGCAGGGGAAGTCAACACCGGGGAGCTGTTTTTT.

This clonotype was seen a few times. This CDR3 reads CSARALREVTDTQYF. CDR3 sequence (DNA): TGCAGTGCTAGAGCCTTGCGGGAGGTCACAGATACGCAGTATTTT. This chain uses TRBV20-1 with TRBJ2-3; 8 positions agree with TRBD2. The germline gives CDR1 DFQATT, CDR2 SNEGSKA (reference sequence). The trim removed 1 base at V and 2 bases at J, leaving 5 bases unmatched. CDR3 length: 15 residues.

The gene calls are TRBV5-1 and TRBJ2-5, with 10 bases matching TRBD1. Germline V gene sequence: CDR1 SGHRS, CDR2 YFSETQ. V trimming: 4 bases; J trimming: 3 bases; junction bases outside the gene matches: 6. The CDR3 is 15 residues long. The CDR3 DNA reads as TGCGCCAGCAGCAACGGGACAGGGGAGAAAGAGACCCAGTACTTC. This codes for CASSNGTGEKETQYF.

J is TRBJ2-4 and V is TRBV11-1; 14 bases are a match to TRBD2. The J call may be incorrect, as the DNA end agrees better with TRBJ2-7. CDR1 is SGHAT and CDR2 is FQDESV in the germline V gene (reference sequence). This CDR3 has 17 amino acids. For the CDR3, the DNA is TGTGCCAGCAGCTCCCTAGGGACTAGCGGGAGTTACTACGAGCAGTACTTC. This codes for CASSSLGTSGSYYEQYF.

This clonotype has more than one count but fewer than ten. This chain joins TRBV6-5 and TRBJ2-7, with D perhaps matching TRBD1 or TRBD2 (5 bases each). CDR3 length equals 11 residues. Germline V gene lookup returns CDR1 MNHEY and CDR2 SVGAGI. V lost 6 bases and J 6 bases, leaving 9 bases between the germline ends. DNA of the CDR3: TGTGCCAGCAGACGGGACGGCGAGCAGTACTTC. Translation: CASRRDGEQYF.

This clonotype showed up just a few times. The chain employs TRBV9 and TRBJ2-3, with 7 bases matching TRBD2. CDR1 and CDR2 (germline): SGDLS, YYNGEE. J gave up 1 base and V 0 bases, and 2 bases lay outside the gene matches. The CDR3 loop spans 15 amino acids. The CDR3 sequence: CASSVDSGGTDTQYF. The CDR3 DNA is TGTGCCAGCAGCGTAGACAGCGGGGGCACAGATACGCAGTATTTT.

This clonotype turned up a few times. V gene TRBV28 combines with J gene TRBJ2-5; 8 bases match TRBD1. The CDR3 covers 11 residues. J lost 6 bases, V lost 9 bases, and 3 bases had no gene match. Germline loops: CDR1 MDHEN, CDR2 SYDVKM. The CDR3 sequence is CARTGGKTQYF. The CDR3, as DNA: TGTGCCAGAACAGGGGGAAAGACCCAGTACTTC.

This clonotype was detected ten times or more. This rearrangement joins TRBV20-1 to TRBJ2-5; 12 positions match TRBD2. V shed 0 bases and J 4 bases; nucleotides not matched to a gene: 3. This CDR3 spans 15 amino acids. CDR1 DFQATT and CDR2 SNEGSKA come from the germline V gene (reference sequence). In DNA, the CDR3 is TGCAGTGCTAGAGAGAGGACTAGCGGGGTAGAGACCCAGTACTTC. It is translated as CSARERTSGVETQYF.

The rearrangement uses TRBV6-5 and TRBJ1-6; 7 bases align to TRBD1. Looked up from germline, CDR1 is MNHEY and CDR2 is SVGAGI. The CDR3 contains 14 residues. Trimming removed 5 bases from V and 11 bases from J; junction bases left unmatched: 9. Written as DNA, the CDR3 is TGTGCCAGCAGTGTTGACAGGGCTGGAACACCCCTCCACTTT. The encoded protein is CASSVDRAGTPLHF.

In this sample, this clonotype turned up a few times. This sequence joins TRBV12-3 or TRBV12-4 and TRBJ1-5, with a weak D call TRBD1 (6 bases). Trimming removed 6 bases at V and 0 bases at J, with 12 bases between. There are 15 residues in the CDR3. CDR3 DNA sequence: TGTGCCAGCAGATCGGACAGATATAGCAATCAGCCCCAGCATTTT. Translating gives CASRSDRYSNQPQHF.

This chain links TRBV19 with TRBJ1-2; 11 positions match TRBD1. V was clipped by 8 bases and J by 7 bases; unmatched bases: 6. CDR1 LNHDA and CDR2 SQIVND come from the germline V gene (reference sequence). The CDR3 has 13 amino acids. In DNA, the CDR3 is TGTGCCAGTGCTCCGGGACAGGGGGTTGGCTACACCTTC. Protein product: CASAPGQGVGYTF.

The chain joins TRBV7-6 to TRBJ2-7; a possible D gene is TRBD2 (5 bases). CDR1 and CDR2 (germline): SGHVS, FNYEAQ. V lost 2 bases and J lost 10, with 24 bases in between. The CDR3 has 16 residues. In nucleotides, the CDR3 is TGTGCCAGCAGCTTATGGGCGAGCGGCGACCCTAGACCCCAGTACTTC. This translates into CASSLWASGDPRPQYF.